These 32 T cell receptor beta chains share one sample of origin, sequenced in a study of early T cells in non-severe SARS-CoV-2 infection. TCRdb re-called the 5' RACE reads through MiXCR, storing one row per CDR3 protein. The sample lists some 91,000 distinct CDR3 sequences, around 10% occurring once. The source was whole blood, collected at baseline. Receptor source: an adult who was a healthcare worker with PCR-confirmed SARS-CoV-2 infection or an uninfected control (not recorded which).

V gene TRBV7-8 combines with J gene TRBJ2-3, with D perhaps matching TRBD2 (5 bases). Germline values: CDR1 SGHVS, CDR2 FQNEAQ. Trimming stripped 0 bases from V and 4 bases from J, with 14 bases between. The CDR3 covers 16 residues. CDR3: CASSLASALAADTQYF. DNA of the CDR3: TGTGCCAGCAGCTTAGCATCGGCTCTAGCTGCAGATACGCAGTATTTT.

This chain connects TRBV18 to TRBJ2-1, with 8 nucleotides matching TRBD2. Looked up from germline, CDR1 is KGHSH and CDR2 is LQKENI. This CDR3 is 15 amino acids long. With 2 bases clipped from V and 7 bases from J, the junction kept 7 bases outside the gene matches. CDR3 nucleotide sequence: TGTGCCAGCTCACCAATCCGGGAGGGCTGGAATGAGCAGTTCTTC. It codes for CASSPIREGWNEQFF. The variable domain in full, with the rest retrieved from reference TRBV18 and TRBJ2-1, is NAGVMQNPRHLVRRRGQEARLRCSPMKGHSHVYWYRQLPEEGLKFMVYLQKENIIDESGMPKERFSAEFPKEGPSILRIQQVVRGDSAAYFCASSPIREGWNEQFFGPGTRLTVL.

This clonotype has ten or more counts. The V gene is TRBV7-9, the J gene TRBJ2-7; 9 nucleotides line up with TRBD1. The ends lost 4 bases at V and 7 bases at J; junction bases unmatched: 11. The CDR3 consists of 15 residues. Germline lookup yields CDR1 SEHNR and CDR2 FQNEAQ (reference sequence). CDR3 sequence: CASSSGDREVGEQYF. CDR3 sequence (DNA): TGTGCCAGCAGCTCGGGGGACAGGGAGGTGGGTGAGCAGTACTTC.

This clonotype was detected only a few times. The chain couples TRBV27 to TRBJ2-1; 11 nucleotides match TRBD1. Germline V gene sequence: CDR1 MNHEY, CDR2 SMNVEV (reference sequence). This CDR3 is built from 16 residues. Trimming removed 3 bases from V and 10 bases from J; junction bases left unmatched: 11. The chain's CDR3 is CASSFSGTGGSSEQFF. The CDR3 DNA follows: TGTGCCAGCAGTTTCTCCGGGACAGGGGGTAGTTCGGAGCAGTTCTTC.

This clonotype has more than one count but fewer than ten. The V call is TRBV7-6, the J call TRBJ2-7; D is ambiguous. Germline CDR1 reads SGHVS; CDR2 reads FNYEAQ. Trimming pared 5 bases from V and 0 bases from J, leaving 11 bases between. CDR3 length equals 14 residues. The CDR3 region has the DNA TGTGCCAGCAGCCCCTCTCAGAGCTCCTACGAGCAGTACTTC. Translating gives CASSPSQSSYEQYF.

The J gene is TRBJ2-1, the V gene TRBV4-2, with D unclear. With 0 bases removed from V and 3 bases from J, the gap between germline ends came to 12 bases. This CDR3 has 16 residues. CDR1 and CDR2 from the germline V gene are LGHNA and YNFKEQ. The CDR3 protein is CASSQDGRTSYNEQFF. Here the CDR3 DNA reads TGTGCCAGCAGCCAAGATGGGCGGACCAGCTACAATGAGCAGTTCTTC.

This clonotype was counted between two and nine times. V gene TRBV29-1 combines with J gene TRBJ2-3; no firm D call. The CDR3 has 15 amino acids. V lost 1 base, J lost 2 bases, and 13 bases lay in between. The germline CDR1 and CDR2 sequences are SQVTM and ANQGSEA. In nucleotides, the CDR3 is TGCAGCGTTGAAGTCTGGGCACAGCCCACAGATACGCAGTATTTT. Amino acid sequence: CSVEVWAQPTDTQYF.

This clonotype has only a few counts. The gene calls are TRBV7-2 and TRBJ1-5; 7 positions agree with TRBD1. Trimming at V came to 2 bases and at J to 7 bases, leaving 5 bases not matched to a gene. The germline CDR1 and CDR2 sequences are SGHTA and FQGNSA. The CDR3 consists of 14 residues. The CDR3 DNA is TGTGCCAGCAGCTTACAGGGGGGCGGACAGCCCCAGCATTTT. Amino acid sequence: CASSLQGGGQPQHF.

This clonotype was counted many times. This rearrangement joins TRBV6-5 to TRBJ1-6; TRBD1 is a possible D gene (6 bases). The CDR3 is made up of 15 amino acids. Trimming pared 0 bases from V and 9 bases from J, leaving 12 bases between. CDR1 and CDR2 (germline): MNHEY, SVGAGI. In DNA, the CDR3 is TGTGCCAGCAGTTACTCGTCTCAGGGGAGTTCACCCCTCCACTTT. Translating gives CASSYSSQGSSPLHF.

This rearrangement joins TRBV7-9 to TRBJ2-1; 7 bases line up with TRBD2. The CDR3 has 15 residues. Germline CDR1 reads SEHNR; CDR2 reads FQNEAQ (reference sequence). The ends lost 1 base at V and 12 bases at J; junction bases unmatched: 12. CDR3 in amino acids: CASSLGGSVALWQFF. CDR3 nucleotide sequence: TGTGCCAGCAGCTTAGGCGGGAGTGTCGCTCTCTGGCAGTTCTTC. Variable domain in full (rest from reference TRBV7-9 and TRBJ2-1): DTGVSQNPRHKITKRGQNVTFRCDPISEHNRLYWYRQTLGQGPEFLTYFQNEAQLEKSRLLSDRFSAERPKGSFSTLEIQRTEQGDSAMYLCASSLGGSVALWQFFGPGTRLTVL.

This clonotype was observed a few times. A much larger clone lies a single base off, so this may be a read error. This sequence joins TRBV10-3 and TRBJ2-7, with 8 bases that match TRBD1. This CDR3 region has 13 residues. The germline V gene encodes CDR1 ENHRY and CDR2 SYGVKD. The junction had 8 bases not matched to a gene; V was cut back by 6 bases and J by 7 bases. The CDR3 here is CAISRDRTEEQYF. In DNA form, the CDR3 reads TGTGCCATCAGCCGGGACAGGACGGAGGAGCAGTACTTC.

This clonotype has at least ten counts. The CDR3 reads CSTRRSGGSEQFF. CDR3 coding DNA: TGCAGCACACGACGTTCAGGGGGGAGTGAGCAGTTCTTC. The chain has TRBV29-1 and TRBJ2-1; the D gene is possibly TRBD1 (7 bases). Trimming stripped 8 bases from V and 9 bases from J, with 20 bases between. Germline-derived CDR1 and CDR2 are SQVTM and ANQGSEA. The CDR3 covers 13 residues.

There are a few counts of this clonotype. The chain has TRBV7-2 and TRBJ1-5; D unclear. The V end was cut by 5 bases, the J end by 7 bases, with 12 bases between. This CDR3 region has 13 residues. Germline loops: CDR1 SGHTA, CDR2 FQGNSA. The CDR3 DNA reads TGTGCCAGCAGCCCGGACGGCCGGCAGCCCCAGCATTTT. Protein sequence: CASSPDGRQPQHF.

V and J are TRBV2 and TRBJ2-7; no clear D. V lost 2 bases and J lost 3, with 2 bases in between. The CDR3 sequence is 11 residues long. Germline CDR1 is SNHLY and CDR2 is FYNNEI. CDR3 in amino acids: CASSERYEQYF. In nucleotides, the CDR3 is TGTGCCAGCAGTGAACGCTACGAGCAGTACTTC.

The gene calls are TRBV7-2 and TRBJ2-3; D is ambiguous. Germline CDR1 SGHTA, CDR2 FQGNSA. V was pared by 1 base and J by 5 bases, with 7 bases between. The CDR3 runs to 13 residues. CDR3 region: CASSLDSRDTQYF. Written as DNA, the CDR3 is TGTGCCAGCAGCTTAGACAGTCGAGATACGCAGTATTTT.

V gene TRBV3-1 combines with J gene TRBJ1-4; 8 bases are shared with TRBD1. The CDR3 loop spans 15 amino acids. The germline CDR1 and CDR2 sequences are LGHDT and YNNKEL (reference sequence). Germline trimming cut 0 bases from V and 7 bases from J; bases unmatched to any gene: 4. This CDR3 is CASSQDQGASEKLFF. Here the CDR3 DNA reads TGTGCCAGCAGCCAAGACCAGGGGGCATCTGAAAAACTGTTTTTT.

The sample holds many counts of this clonotype. The chain has TRBV20-1 and TRBJ2-7; a possible D gene is TRBD2 (5 bases). V shed 6 bases and J shed 5 bases, with 14 bases lying between them. Germline V gene sequence: CDR1 DFQATT, CDR2 SNEGSKA (reference sequence). The CDR3 runs to 12 residues. The CDR3 region has the DNA TGCAGTGCCGATGGAGGTTTGGACGAGCAGTACTTC. Translation gives CSADGGLDEQYF.

This clonotype was seen a few times. The genes are TRBV3-1 and TRBJ2-7; D tentatively reads TRBD1 or TRBD2 (5 bases each). The CDR3 contains 15 residues. V shed 1 base and J shed 6 bases, with 16 bases lying between them. Germline CDR1 and CDR2: LGHDT and YNNKEL (reference sequence). Here the CDR3 reads CASSQAGRPRGEQYF. CDR3 bases: TGTGCCAGCAGCCAAGCGGGACGACCGAGGGGCGAGCAGTACTTC.

This chain joins TRBV10-3 and TRBJ2-5; a possible D gene is TRBD2 (6 bases). V lost 2 bases to trimming and J lost 5 bases, with 15 bases between them. CDR3 size: 15 residues. Germline V gives CDR1 ENHRY, CDR2 SYGVKD. CDR3 DNA: TGTGCCATCAGTGAGGCAGCGGGTAGGGACGAGACCCAGTACTTC. It yields the protein CAISEAAGRDETQYF.

This clonotype has only a few counts. The chain carries TRBV19 and TRBJ2-7; unclear D gene. Trimming pared 2 bases from V and 1 base from J, leaving 12 bases between. This CDR3 is built from 15 residues. The germline V gene has CDR1 LNHDA and CDR2 SQIVND (reference sequence). The CDR3, as DNA: TGTGCCAGTAGTATAAACACAGCTACTTCCTACGAGCAGTACTTC. Amino acids: CASSINTATSYEQYF.

This clonotype was seen ten or more times. This sequence joins TRBV28 and TRBJ2-6; no clear D gene. The V and J ends lost 0 bases and 0 bases respectively, with 9 bases between them. CDR1 and CDR2 (germline): MDHEN, SYDVKM. This CDR3 comprises 17 residues. CDR3 sequence reads: CASSLWGRSSGANVLTF. CDR3 bases: TGTGCCAGCAGTTTATGGGGCAGGAGCTCTGGGGCCAACGTCCTGACTTTC.

The V gene is TRBV5-1, the J gene TRBJ2-5; 7 nucleotides agree with TRBD1. The CDR3 has 14 amino acids. Germline V lookup: CDR1 SGHRS, CDR2 YFSETQ. V lost 0 bases and J lost 4; bases outside the gene matches: 3. The CDR3 sequence is CASSLGTGGETQYF. DNA for the CDR3: TGCGCCAGCAGCTTGGGGACAGGAGGAGAGACCCAGTACTTC.

The table lists this clonotype with a few counts. J is TRBJ1-1 and V is TRBV7-8; D uncertain. Germline lookup yields CDR1 SGHVS and CDR2 FQNEAQ. Trimming took off 5 bases at V and 6 bases at J, with 16 bases between the two ends. The CDR3 contains 14 residues. The DNA for the CDR3 is TGTGCCAGCAGCGCAGACCGATTTCAGGCTGAAGCTTTCTTT. Protein product: CASSADRFQAEAFF.

The chain combines TRBV11-2 with TRBJ2-2, with 9 bases identical to TRBD1. The germline CDR1 and CDR2 sequences are SGHAT and FQNNGV. CDR3 length: 15 amino acids. J was trimmed by 6 bases and V by 4 bases; bases with no gene match: 6. DNA of the CDR3: TGTGCCAGCAGCTCATCCCGGACAGGGGCCGGGGAGCTGTTTTTT. Protein product: CASSSSRTGAGELFF.

The rearrangement links TRBV12-3 or TRBV12-4 to TRBJ1-2; D unclear. The V end was cut by 1 base, the J end by 4 bases, with 7 bases between. This CDR3 has 13 amino acids. CDR3 in amino acids: CASSLGLGYGYTF. As DNA, the CDR3 is TGTGCCAGCAGTTTAGGTCTGGGCTATGGCTACACCTTC.

V is TRBV6-6 and J is TRBJ2-1; no clear D gene. From germline, CDR1 is MNHNY and CDR2 SVGAGI (reference sequence). This CDR3 is built from 13 residues. V gave up 5 bases and J gave up 4 bases, with 9 bases separating them. Written as DNA, the CDR3 is TGTGCCAGCAGTGACGACCAGTACAATGAGCAGTTCTTC. Residues: CASSDDQYNEQFF.

This clonotype was seen a few times. The J gene is TRBJ2-1, the V gene TRBV6-5; perhaps TRBD1 as D (6 bases). Trimming left V 7 bases short and J 5 bases short, with 9 bases between. Germline lookup yields CDR1 MNHEY and CDR2 SVGAGI. CDR3 size: 12 residues. This CDR3 reads CASTRGDNEQFF. CDR3 nucleotide sequence: TGTGCCAGCACCAGGGGCGACAATGAGCAGTTCTTC.

The chain couples TRBV7-3 to TRBJ1-1, with D possibly TRBD1 on 6 matching bases. Germline CDR1 is SGHTA and CDR2 is FQGTGA. The length of the CDR3 is 16 residues. V was shortened by 1 base and J by 6 bases, with 18 bases between the two germline ends. This chain's CDR3 is CASSLNPGTNRAEAFF. The CDR3 DNA reads TGTGCCAGCAGCTTAAATCCCGGGACAAACCGGGCTGAAGCTTTCTTT.

This chain links TRBV5-5 with TRBJ2-1; 8 nucleotides match TRBD2. The V gene's germline CDR1 is SGHKS and CDR2 YYEKEE (reference sequence). V shed 0 bases, J shed 7 bases, and the junction held 6 bases outside the gene matches. CDR3 length equals 15 residues. The CDR3: CASSLAGSGGNEQFF. Here the CDR3 DNA reads TGTGCCAGCAGCTTGGCGGGCAGCGGGGGAAATGAGCAGTTCTTC.

The V call is TRBV4-3, the J call TRBJ2-1; TRBD2 agrees at 12 bases. Germline values: CDR1 LGHNA, CDR2 YSLEER. V shed 0 bases and J 4 bases; nucleotides not matched to a gene: 7. The CDR3 length is 18 residues. The CDR3 DNA sequence: TGCGCCAGCAGCCAAGATCTAGGCCTAGCGGGAGGGTACAATGAGCAGTTCTTC. Protein product: CASSQDLGLAGGYNEQFF.

V usage is TRBV9 and J usage is TRBJ2-3; D is unclear. The V end was cut by 1 base, the J end by 2 bases, with 5 bases between. The CDR3 is made up of 13 amino acids. Germline V gives CDR1 SGDLS, CDR2 YYNGEE. The CDR3 loop reads CASSVPNTDTQYF. The CDR3 DNA reads as TGTGCCAGCAGCGTACCCAACACAGATACGCAGTATTTT.

The chain is built from TRBV7-3 and TRBJ2-3; D is ambiguous. CDR1 and CDR2 (germline): SGHTA, FQGTGA. CDR3 size: 14 residues. V gave up 2 bases and J gave up 2 bases, with 8 bases separating them. The CDR3 loop reads CASSLDLNTDTQYF. The CDR3 DNA sequence: TGTGCCAGCAGCTTAGACTTAAACACAGATACGCAGTATTTT.